Each of the 27 T cell receptor beta chains below was sequenced from the same sample in a study of OX40 agonist ivuxolimab in advanced cancers. Only in-frame clones appear in the TCRdb table, and some are missing; sequencing was by immunoSEQ multiplex PCR. The sample has about 68,000 clones, 86% seen once. The material sequenced was CD4+ or CD8+ T cells sorted from blood, taken in a trial of the OX40 agonist ivuxolimab. The receptors were sampled from an adult with an advanced solid tumor such as melanoma, head and neck, liver or kidney cancer.

This chain connects TRBV9 to TRBJ2-3; D possibly uses TRBD1 or TRBD2 (5 bases each). This CDR3 region has 14 residues. Looked up from germline, CDR1 is SGDLS and CDR2 is YYNGEE. V gave up 4 bases and J gave up 6 bases, with 15 bases separating them. CDR3 nucleotide sequence: TGTGCCAGCAGCTTGGGACCAGCCCCGGATACGCAGTATTTT. Translating it yields CASSLGPAPDTQYF.

The V call is TRBV30, the J call TRBJ2-1; D remains unclear. CDR3 length equals 13 residues. The V gene lost 0 bases and the J gene lost 8 bases, with 11 bases spanning the gap. Germline-derived CDR1 and CDR2 are GTSNPN and SVGIG (reference sequence). CDR3 residues: CAWSVRLVHEQFF. CDR3 in DNA: TGTGCCTGGAGTGTAAGGCTAGTCCATGAGCAGTTCTTC.

The chain couples TRBV6-5 to TRBJ1-1; D remains unclear. With 4 bases removed from V and 3 bases from J, the gap between germline ends came to 9 bases. Per the germline V gene, CDR1 is MNHEY and CDR2 is SVGAGI. The CDR3 runs 13 residues. The chain's CDR3 is CASSSTHDTEAFF. The CDR3 DNA reads as TGTGCCAGCAGTTCCACCCACGACACTGAAGCTTTCTTT.

This sequence joins TRBV7-9 and TRBJ1-2; 7 positions match TRBD1. The CDR3 is 15 amino acids. Germline CDR1 is SEHNR and CDR2 is FQNEAQ (reference sequence). The junction had 3 bases not matched to a gene; V was cut back by 1 base and J by 1 base. In nucleotides, the CDR3 is TGTGCCAGCAGCTTAGGGACAGGCCTTAACTATGGCTACACCTTC. Residues: CASSLGTGLNYGYTF. The full variable domain, in which reference TRBV7-9 and TRBJ1-2 provide the parts outside the CDR3, is DTGVSQNPRHKITKRGQNVTFRCDPISEHNRLYWYRQTLGQGPEFLTYFQNEAQLEKSRLLSDRFSAERPKGSFSTLEIQRTEQGDSAMYLCASSLGTGLNYGYTFGSGTRLTVV.

The genes are TRBV18 and TRBJ2-3; 8 positions agree with TRBD2. The ends lost 3 bases at V and 0 bases at J; junction bases unmatched: 2. The CDR3 sequence is 15 residues long. Germline V gene lookup returns CDR1 KGHSH and CDR2 LQKENI. The CDR3 sequence: CASSPGLGSTDTQYF. For the CDR3, the DNA is TGTGCCAGCTCACCGGGACTAGGAAGCACAGATACGCAGTATTTT.

The chain couples TRBV6-6 to TRBJ2-7; 8 bases align to TRBD1. Trimming cost V 6 bases and J 0 bases; bases outside gene matches: 7. Germline V gives CDR1 MNHNY, CDR2 SVGAGI (reference sequence). This CDR3 is 15 amino acids long. The CDR3 DNA sequence: TGTGCCAGCAGACCGAGACAGGGGAGCTCCTACGAGCAGTACTTC. Protein: CASRPRQGSSYEQYF.

V gene TRBV25-1 combines with J gene TRBJ1-2; 9 bases map to TRBD1. The CDR3 runs to 16 residues. Germline V gene lookup returns CDR1 MGHDK and CDR2 SYGVNS. V lost 2 bases and J lost 7; bases outside the gene matches: 11. The DNA for the CDR3 is TGTGCCAGCAGTGAACAATACTTACAGGGGGCTTCTGGCTACACCTTC. This translates into CASSEQYLQGASGYTF.

The chain combines TRBV6-5 with TRBJ2-7; 7 bases are shared with TRBD2. CDR1 and CDR2 (germline): MNHEY, SVGAGI. CDR3 length: 15 residues. Trimming took 7 bases from V and 3 from J; bases not matched to a gene: 12. The CDR3 nucleotides read TGTGCCAGCACTAACTGGGGGGGAACCTACTACGAGCAGTACTTC. This sequence encodes CASTNWGGTYYEQYF.

The genes are TRBV21-1 and TRBJ2-6; TRBD2, as called in the table, went unchecked against the DNA. TRBV21-1 is classified as a pseudogene. This CDR3 has 21 residues. The CDR3 sequence is CASSKGGRTSGAISGANVLTF. The DNA for the CDR3 is TGTGCCAGCAGCAAAGGAGGGCGTACTAGCGGGGCTATCTCTGGGGCCAACGTCCTGACTTTC.

The chain employs TRBV5-4 and TRBJ2-1; no reliable D call. With 2 bases removed from V and 9 bases from J, the gap between germline ends came to 12 bases. The CDR3 is 13 residues long. From germline, CDR1 is SGHNT and CDR2 YYREEE (reference sequence). The CDR3 coding sequence is TGTGCCAGCAGCTTTTCTTCGGTCGGTGAGCAGTTCTTC. Translation: CASSFSSVGEQFF.

This clone was observed a handful of times. The gene calls are TRBV7-2 and TRBJ2-4; D is possibly TRBD1 (5 bases). This CDR3 contains 12 residues. Germline CDR1 SGHTA, CDR2 FQGNSA. V lost 3 bases and J 11 bases, leaving 11 bases between the germline ends. CDR3 protein: CASSLGGAVQYF. The CDR3 DNA reads TGTGCCAGCAGCTTGGGTGGGGCCGTTCAGTACTTC.

The chain employs TRBV7-8 and TRBJ2-7, with 13 bases lining up with TRBD2. The CDR3 sequence is 17 residues long. V was clipped by 4 bases and J by 2 bases; unmatched bases: 8. Germline lookup yields CDR1 SGHVS and CDR2 FQNEAQ. The CDR3 reads CASSSQSGLAGAYEQYF. CDR3 bases: TGTGCCAGCAGCTCGCAATCCGGACTAGCGGGAGCCTACGAGCAGTACTTC.

This clone was counted a single time. V gene TRBV7-2 combines with J gene TRBJ2-3, with D unresolved. Trimming pared 2 bases from V and 2 bases from J, leaving 8 bases between. CDR1 is SGHTA and CDR2 is FQGNSA in the germline V gene. CDR3 size: 14 residues. The CDR3 is CASSLKRVTDTQYF. The CDR3 coding sequence is TGTGCCAGCAGCTTAAAAAGGGTCACAGATACGCAGTATTTT.

The rearrangement uses TRBV6-5 and TRBJ1-6; perhaps TRBD1 as D (5 bases). V was pared by 3 bases and J by 8 bases, with 17 bases between. Germline V gene sequence: CDR1 MNHEY, CDR2 SVGAGI. The CDR3 spans 16 residues. CDR3 nucleotide sequence: TGTGCCAGCAGTTATTCCCACGGGACGGTTTATTCACCCCTCCACTTT. Residues: CASSYSHGTVYSPLHF.

The V call is TRBV5-8, the J call TRBJ2-7; D is perhaps TRBD1 (6 bases). V dropped 4 bases and J dropped 4 bases, with 15 bases sitting between them. The CDR3 is 14 residues long. Germline loops: CDR1 SGHTS, CDR2 YDEGEE. In DNA, the CDR3 is TGTGCCAGCAGCCTGGGACAAGGACGGTACGAGCAGTACTTC. Encoded protein: CASSLGQGRYEQYF.

This CDR3 reads CASSGRTTGREKLFF. CDR3 in DNA: TGTGCCAGCAGTGGCCGGACAACAGGGCGCGAAAAACTGTTTTTT. This sequence joins TRBV2 and TRBJ1-4; maybe TRBD1 (6 bases). Germline lookup yields CDR1 SNHLY and CDR2 FYNNEI. This CDR3 contains 15 residues. Deletions cut 4 bases from V and 8 bases from J, with 17 bases between.

The chain is built from TRBV5-5 and TRBJ2-7, with 8 bases that match TRBD1. The junction had 2 bases not matched to a gene; V was cut back by 0 bases and J by 3 bases. CDR1 and CDR2 (germline): SGHKS, YYEKEE (reference sequence). The CDR3 extends over 14 amino acids. The CDR3 coding sequence is TGTGCCAGCAGCTTGGGGACAGGGTTCTACGAGCAGTACTTC. Translation gives CASSLGTGFYEQYF.

The rearrangement joins TRBV6-6 to TRBJ2-7; no firm D call. This CDR3 contains 14 residues. Trimming pared 0 bases from V and 2 bases from J, leaving 8 bases between. Germline assignment: CDR1 MNHNY and CDR2 SVGAGI (reference sequence). This CDR3 is CASSYSFDPYEQYF. The CDR3 DNA follows: TGTGCCAGCAGTTACTCTTTCGATCCCTACGAGCAGTACTTC.

This rearrangement joins TRBV7-3 to TRBJ2-6; the D is unclear. Trimming removed 4 bases at V and 4 bases at J, with 8 bases between. Germline CDR1 reads SGHTA; CDR2 reads FQGTGA. This CDR3 has 14 residues. CDR3 residues: CASSSPGGANVLTF. The CDR3 bases are TGTGCCAGCAGCTCCCCAGGAGGGGCCAACGTCCTGACTTTC.

The rearrangement uses TRBV6-4 and TRBJ2-3; TRBD2 agrees at 10 bases. This CDR3 has 13 residues. CDR1 MRHNA and CDR2 SNTAGT come from the germline V gene. J gave up 8 bases and V 6 bases, and 5 bases lay outside the gene matches. CDR3 residues: CASSGLAAGTQYF. The CDR3 DNA reads as TGTGCCAGCAGCGGACTAGCGGCTGGTACGCAGTATTTT.

This clone was observed a single time. The V call is TRBV6-5, the J call TRBJ2-1, with 8 bases lining up with TRBD2. V was pared by 0 bases and J by 7 bases, with 8 bases of the junction left unmatched. The CDR3 sequence is 16 residues long. Germline CDR1 MNHEY, CDR2 SVGAGI. The CDR3 is CASSYSWTSSQNEQFF. In DNA form, the CDR3 reads TGTGCCAGCAGTTACTCTTGGACTAGCTCGCAGAATGAGCAGTTCTTC.

The sample holds one count of this clone. V is TRBV19 and J is TRBJ2-6, with D possibly called TRBD1 or TRBD2 (5 bases each). Trimming removed 6 bases from V and 0 bases from J, with 15 bases in between. Germline V lookup: CDR1 LNHDA, CDR2 SQIVND (reference sequence). CDR3 length: 17 residues. The CDR3 region is CASSPSWGLSGANVLTF. For the CDR3, the DNA is TGTGCCAGTAGCCCTAGCTGGGGCCTCTCTGGGGCCAACGTCCTGACTTTC.

The chain is built from TRBV6-5 and TRBJ1-2, with 11 bases matching TRBD1. Germline lookup yields CDR1 MNHEY and CDR2 SVGAGI. The CDR3 covers 13 residues. J lost 7 bases, V lost 5 bases, and 3 bases had no gene match. For the CDR3, the DNA is TGTGCCAGCAGTCTTGGACAGGGGGCTGGCTACACCTTC. Its protein product is CASSLGQGAGYTF.

The chain employs TRBV4-1 and TRBJ2-3; 7 bases match TRBD2. The CDR3 is 15 residues long. The V segment lost 10 bases and the J segment 5 bases; nucleotides outside the gene matches: 15. Germline CDR1 and CDR2: MGHRA and YSYEKL. The CDR3 DNA follows: TGCGCCACCGGTCCAGCGGGACGTGCAATAGATACGCAGTATTTT. Amino acid sequence: CATGPAGRAIDTQYF.

The gene calls are TRBV27 and TRBJ2-3, with a possible D match to TRBD2 (6 bases). The CDR3 runs to 16 residues. CDR1 MNHEY and CDR2 SMNVEV come from the germline V gene (reference sequence). Trimming cost V 0 bases and J 4 bases, with 14 bases left between them. The CDR3 DNA sequence: TGTGCCAGCAGTTTATCGGTCGGGAGTATGTCAGATACGCAGTATTTT. Translation: CASSLSVGSMSDTQYF.

The chain joins TRBV27 to TRBJ1-4; 10 bases fit TRBD1. CDR1 and CDR2 from the germline V gene are MNHEY and SMNVEV (reference sequence). CDR3 length equals 16 residues. With V trimmed by 6 bases and J by 1 base, 5 bases remained unmatched. Written as DNA, the CDR3 is TGTGCCAGCAGGTGGACAGGGGGTAGAACTAATGAAAAACTGTTTTTT. This encodes CASRWTGGRTNEKLFF.

This rearrangement joins TRBV7-2 to TRBJ1-5, with unresolved D. Trimming shortened V by 1 base and J by 7 bases, and 8 bases separated the two germline ends. Germline-derived CDR1 and CDR2 are SGHTA and FQGNSA. There are 13 residues in the CDR3. CDR3 sequence: CASSLDGQQPQHF. The CDR3, as DNA: TGTGCCAGCAGCTTAGACGGTCAGCAGCCCCAGCATTTT.